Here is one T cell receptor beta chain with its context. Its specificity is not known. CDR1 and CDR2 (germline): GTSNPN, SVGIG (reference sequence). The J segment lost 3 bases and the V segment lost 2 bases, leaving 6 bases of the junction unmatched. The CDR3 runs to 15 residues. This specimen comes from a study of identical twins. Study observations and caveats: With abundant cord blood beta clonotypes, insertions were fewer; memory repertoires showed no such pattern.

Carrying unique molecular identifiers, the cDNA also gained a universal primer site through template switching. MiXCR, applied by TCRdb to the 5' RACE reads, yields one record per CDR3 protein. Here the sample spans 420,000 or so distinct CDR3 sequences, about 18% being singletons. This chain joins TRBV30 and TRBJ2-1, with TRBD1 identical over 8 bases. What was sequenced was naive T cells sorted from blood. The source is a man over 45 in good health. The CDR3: CAWSQSGGDYNEQFF. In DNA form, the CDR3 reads TGTGCCTGGAGTCAATCAGGGGGCGACTACAATGAGCAGTTCTTC.